Listed here is a single T cell receptor (beta chain). Both 60 Vbeta primers and 13 Jbeta primers went into the PCR. The method was immunoSEQ multiplex PCR; TCRdb's version includes in-frame clones alone and lacks a portion of them. The sample lists about 110,000 clones; under 80% were seen once. The CDR3 loop spans 15 amino acids. Germline assignment: CDR1 SGDLS and CDR2 YYNGEE. Trimming took 1 base from V and 6 from J, leaving 16 bases between them. This entry is derived from a study of cytomegalovirus exposure and HLA in healthy donors. The sequenced sample consisted of PBMCs. The TCR comes from a man aged 60 to 69 in good health and CMV-seronegative. The chain links TRBV9 to TRBJ1-2; D is perhaps TRBD1 (6 bases). This CDR3 is CASSVQTGQSHGYTF. The CDR3 DNA sequence: TGTGCCAGCAGCGTACAAACAGGGCAATCCCATGGCTACACCTTC.